These 21 T cell receptor beta chains were all obtained from the same sample, sequenced in a study of response to subunit inactivated influenza vaccine. TCRdb recomputed calls from the RT-PCR reads with MiXCR, one row per CDR3 protein. Of 650,000 to 800,000 distinct CDR3 sequences detected, around 20% appear once; the ten largest clones hold under 13%. Sequencing used PBMCs from blood, obtained 5 days after vaccination. The receptor source for this set is a man between 45 and 60 years old who received an inactivated influenza vaccine.

The sample holds a few counts of this clonotype. This chain connects TRBV5-1 to TRBJ2-5, with 12 bases aligning to TRBD2. Germline loops: CDR1 SGHRS, CDR2 YFSETQ. V lost 2 bases to trimming and J lost 5 bases; unmatched junction nucleotides: 10. This CDR3 comprises 17 residues. Written as DNA, the CDR3 is TGCGCCAGCAGCTTCGGTTCTAGCGGGAGGGCCAGGGAGACCCAGTACTTC. Translation: CASSFGSSGRARETQYF.

In its sample, this clonotype was seen many times. The chain uses TRBV15 and TRBJ1-3; no reliable D call. Deletions cut 6 bases from V and 0 bases from J, with 9 bases between. The CDR3 is 14 residues long. Germline V lookup: CDR1 LNHNV, CDR2 YYDKDF (reference sequence). The CDR3, as DNA: TGTGCCACCAGTGCACAGCGCTCTGGAAACACCATATATTTT. Its protein product is CATSAQRSGNTIYF.

This clonotype has a count of ten or more. The chain recombines TRBV12-3 or TRBV12-4 with TRBJ2-7; 14 bases are a match to TRBD2. The CDR3 runs 16 residues. After removal of 6 bases from V and 2 bases from J, the junction contained 6 bases not matched to a gene. The CDR3 sequence is CASSRGTSGGTYEQYF. CDR3 nucleotide sequence: TGTGCCAGCAGCCGGGGGACTAGCGGGGGCACCTACGAGCAGTACTTC.

This sequence joins TRBV10-3 and TRBJ2-7, with D perhaps TRBD2 (5 bases). V lost 3 bases, J lost 0 bases, and 9 bases lay in between. Per germline, CDR1 ENHRY and CDR2 SYGVKD. The CDR3 contains 14 residues. This chain's CDR3 is CAISEAETSYEQYF. The CDR3 bases are TGTGCCATCAGTGAAGCGGAGACCTCCTACGAGCAGTACTTC.

This clonotype was observed many times. This chain joins TRBV29-1 and TRBJ1-1; TRBD1 agrees at 10 bases. Germline trimming cut 0 bases from V and 11 bases from J; bases unmatched to any gene: 3. The CDR3 is made up of 12 amino acids. The V gene's germline CDR1 is SQVTM and CDR2 ANQGSEA. The CDR3 region has the DNA TGCAGCGTTGAAGAGGGGACAGGGGTGGCTTTCTTT. Residues: CSVEEGTGVAFF.

As to this clonotype: A junction boundary mismatches the germline segment, possibly from a read error. The V call is TRBV7-9, the J call TRBJ1-1, with D perhaps matching TRBD1 (5 bases). Germline-derived CDR1 and CDR2 are SEHNR and FQNEAQ (reference sequence). This CDR3 is 16 amino acids long. The CDR3 DNA reads as TGTGCCAGCAGCATAGCCCCCGGGACGTTGAACACTGAAGCTTTCTTT. Protein sequence: CASSIAPGTLNTEAFF.

This sequence joins TRBV9 and TRBJ2-7; 16 nucleotides agree with TRBD2. Germline CDR1 and CDR2: SGDLS and YYNGEE. With V trimmed by 4 bases and J by 7 bases, 14 bases remained unmatched. The CDR3 is 18 residues long. Here the CDR3 DNA reads TGTGCCAGCAGCCTGGGACTAGCGGGAGGGACCCCCCACGAGGAGCAGTACTTC. Its translation: CASSLGLAGGTPHEEQYF.

The chain is built from TRBV10-3 and TRBJ2-2; D is perhaps TRBD2 (7 bases). The germline V gene encodes CDR1 ENHRY and CDR2 SYGVKD. This CDR3 is built from 19 residues. Trimming stripped 2 bases from V and 0 bases from J, with 19 bases between. As DNA, the CDR3 is TGTGCCATCAGTGAGCTGAGGCGGGGGCCTTTATCGAACACCGGGGAGCTGTTTTTT. It encodes CAISELRRGPLSNTGELFF.

This sequence joins TRBV7-2 and TRBJ2-4; D assignment may be TRBD1 or TRBD2 (5 bases each). The CDR3 length is 13 residues. The V and J ends lost 6 bases and 7 bases respectively, with 13 bases between them. The germline CDR1 and CDR2 sequences are SGHTA and FQGNSA. The CDR3 is CASSWGPTNIQYF. The CDR3 bases are TGTGCCAGCAGTTGGGGACCGACGAACATTCAGTACTTC.

A few counts support this clonotype. This chain connects TRBV20-1 to TRBJ1-2; D ambiguous. The V gene lost 5 bases and the J gene lost 6 bases, with 7 bases spanning the gap. The CDR3 is 10 residues long. Germline V gene sequence: CDR1 DFQATT, CDR2 SNEGSKA (reference sequence). The CDR3 is CSALPDGYTF. For the CDR3, the DNA is TGCAGTGCTCTTCCCGATGGCTACACCTTC.

This chain uses TRBV9 with TRBJ1-2; 7 bases match TRBD1. This CDR3 comprises 14 residues. V shed 0 bases, J shed 4 bases, and the junction held 3 bases outside the gene matches. Germline V CDR1 and CDR2: SGDLS, YYNGEE. CDR3 protein: CASSVVDRTYGYTF. The CDR3 DNA follows: TGTGCCAGCAGCGTAGTGGACAGGACCTATGGCTACACCTTC.

The sample holds a few counts of this clonotype. CDR3 loop: CASSQDVSGFSYNEQFF. CDR3 DNA sequence: TGCGCCAGCAGCCAAGATGTAAGCGGGTTCTCCTACAATGAGCAGTTCTTC. The chain links TRBV4-3 to TRBJ2-1; weak D call: TRBD2 (6 bases). The CDR3 is 17 residues long. V dropped 0 bases and J dropped 0 bases, with 12 bases sitting between them. Germline-derived CDR1 and CDR2 are LGHNA and YSLEER.

The chain recombines TRBV3-1 with TRBJ2-5; 13 bases match TRBD2. V gave up 3 bases and J gave up 7 bases; unmatched junction bases: 5. The CDR3 has 15 residues. Germline lookup yields CDR1 LGHDT and CDR2 YNNKEL (reference sequence). The CDR3 DNA reads as TGTGCCAGCAGCCAGAGACTAGCGGGAGGAGGGACCCAGTACTTC. Encoded protein: CASSQRLAGGGTQYF.

The chain combines TRBV15 with TRBJ2-7; D not certain. The CDR3 runs to 13 residues. The V and J ends lost 3 bases and 9 bases respectively, with 15 bases between them. Germline-derived CDR1 and CDR2 are LNHNV and YYDKDF (reference sequence). The CDR3 spells CATSSNPPFGQYF. In DNA form, the CDR3 reads TGTGCCACCAGCAGTAATCCCCCTTTTGGGCAGTACTTC.

Comments on this clonotype: An end of the junction does not agree with germline; a read error may underlie this. J is TRBJ2-1 and V is TRBV7-2; the match to TRBD2 covers 11 bases. CDR3 size: 15 residues. CDR1 is SGHTA and CDR2 is FQGNSA in the germline V gene. CDR3 amino acids: CSSSWASGRYNEQFF. The CDR3 DNA reads as TGTTCCAGCAGCTGGGCTAGCGGGAGGTACAATGAGCAGTTCTTC.

A few counts support this clonotype. This chain links TRBV20-1 with TRBJ2-5; D is possibly TRBD2 (6 bases). The V gene's germline CDR1 is DFQATT and CDR2 SNEGSKA (reference sequence). The length of the CDR3 is 15 residues. V shed 2 bases and J shed 2 bases, with 15 bases lying between them. CDR3 region: CSARRDSLLQETQYF. CDR3 coding DNA: TGCAGTGCTAGACGGGACTCCTTACTACAAGAGACCCAGTACTTC.

There are a few counts of this clonotype. The V and J genes are TRBV5-5 and TRBJ1-5; TRBD1 is a possible D gene (6 bases). The CDR3 is made up of 15 amino acids. V was clipped by 5 bases and J by 0 bases, with 12 bases between them. Germline assignment: CDR1 SGHKS and CDR2 YYEKEE (reference sequence). The CDR3 loop reads CASRLSGDSNQPQHF. The CDR3 bases are TGTGCCAGCAGATTGTCAGGGGATAGCAATCAGCCCCAGCATTTT.

The CDR3 region is CSARTRGSYEQYF. DNA of the CDR3: TGCAGTGCTAGAACCAGGGGGAGCTACGAGCAGTACTTC. The chain recombines TRBV20-1 with TRBJ2-7; 7 bases line up with TRBD1. The CDR3 has 13 residues. V trimming: 2 bases; J trimming: 3 bases; junction bases outside the gene matches: 4. Germline-derived CDR1 and CDR2 are DFQATT and SNEGSKA (reference sequence).

This clonotype was seen ten or more times. One end of the junction fails to match germline, which may point to a read error. CDR3 nucleotide sequence: TGTGCCAGCAGCTTACAGGGGGCTAACACTGAAGCTTTCTTT. Amino acids: CASSLQGANTEAFF. The genes are TRBV5-1 and TRBJ1-1; 9 positions agree with TRBD1. Germline V gene sequence: CDR1 SGHRS, CDR2 YFSETQ. This CDR3 comprises 14 residues.

This clonotype was recorded at least ten times. The chain has TRBV5-1 and TRBJ2-1, with TRBD1 matching over 11 bases. J gave up 8 bases and V 9 bases, and 10 bases lay outside the gene matches. The CDR3 consists of 14 residues. Germline CDR1 is SGHRS and CDR2 is YFSETQ. Here the CDR3 reads CATRWTGGNDEQFF. CDR3 nucleotide sequence: TGCGCCACCCGCTGGACAGGGGGCAATGATGAGCAGTTCTTC.

J is TRBJ2-7 and V is TRBV29-1; the match to TRBD2 covers 11 bases. The CDR3 spans 15 residues. Looked up from germline, CDR1 is SQVTM and CDR2 is ANQGSEA. J lost 7 bases, V lost 0 bases, and 8 bases had no gene match. CDR3: CSVEDLTSGSYEQYF. As DNA, the CDR3 is TGCAGCGTTGAAGATCTAACTAGCGGGAGTTATGAGCAGTACTTC.